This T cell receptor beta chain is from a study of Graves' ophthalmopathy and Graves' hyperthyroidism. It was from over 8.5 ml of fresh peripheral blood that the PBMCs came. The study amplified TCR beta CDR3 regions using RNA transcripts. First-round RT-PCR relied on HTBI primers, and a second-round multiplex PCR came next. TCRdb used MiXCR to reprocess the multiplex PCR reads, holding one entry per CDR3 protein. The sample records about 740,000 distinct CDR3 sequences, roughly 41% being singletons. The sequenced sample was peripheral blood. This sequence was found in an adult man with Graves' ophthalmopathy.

The CDR3 bases are TGCAGCGTCGCCGCCGGACTTGAGTCCTACGAGCAGTACTTC. Protein sequence: CSVAAGLESYEQYF. The chain uses TRBV29-1 and TRBJ2-7; perhaps TRBD2 as D (5 bases). In germline, CDR1 is SQVTM, CDR2 ANQGSEA. Trimming stripped 6 bases from V and 1 base from J, with 16 bases between. There are 14 residues in the CDR3.